The present entry profiles one T cell receptor beta chain with its context. Its target is unknown. The data stem from a study of cytomegalovirus exposure and HLA in healthy donors. General study results and limits: Immune exposure information comprised only CMV serostatus.

Use of 60 Vbeta and 13 Jbeta primers characterized the PCR. Assay: immunoSEQ multiplex PCR; the TCRdb copy retains only in-frame clones and omits some. The data contain 200,000 to 250,000 clones, 70% to 85% of them singletons. Trimming cost V 4 bases and J 3 bases; bases outside gene matches: 7. CDR1 SGDLS and CDR2 YYNGEE come from the germline V gene. The CDR3 is 15 amino acids. The source is a middle-aged woman in good health and CMV-seronegative. The V and J genes are TRBV9 and TRBJ2-7; 10 bases map to TRBD1. Specimen: PBMCs. As DNA, the CDR3 is TGTGCCAGCAGCCCCCATCGGGACAGGGGCTACGAGCAGTACTTC. Translating it yields CASSPHRDRGYEQYF.